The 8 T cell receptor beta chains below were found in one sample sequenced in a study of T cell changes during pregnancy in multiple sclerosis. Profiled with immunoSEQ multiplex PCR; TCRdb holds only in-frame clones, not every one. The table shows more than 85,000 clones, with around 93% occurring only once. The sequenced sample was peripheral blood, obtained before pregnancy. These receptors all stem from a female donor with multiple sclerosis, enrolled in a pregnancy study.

The CDR3 protein is CSAEDGEQYF. The CDR3 region has the DNA TGCAGCGCAGAGGATGGCGAGCAGTACTTC. This sequence joins TRBV29-1 and TRBJ2-7, with D unresolved. V was clipped by 7 bases and J by 6 bases, with 10 bases between them. The CDR3 loop spans 10 amino acids. Germline V lookup: CDR1 SQVTM, CDR2 ANQGSEA.

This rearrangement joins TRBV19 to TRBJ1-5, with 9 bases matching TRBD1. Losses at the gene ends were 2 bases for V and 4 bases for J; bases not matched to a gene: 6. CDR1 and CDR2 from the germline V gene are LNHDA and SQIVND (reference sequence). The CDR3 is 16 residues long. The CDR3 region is CASSIMGQGWNQPQHF. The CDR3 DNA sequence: TGTGCCAGTAGTATAATGGGACAGGGTTGGAATCAGCCCCAGCATTTT.

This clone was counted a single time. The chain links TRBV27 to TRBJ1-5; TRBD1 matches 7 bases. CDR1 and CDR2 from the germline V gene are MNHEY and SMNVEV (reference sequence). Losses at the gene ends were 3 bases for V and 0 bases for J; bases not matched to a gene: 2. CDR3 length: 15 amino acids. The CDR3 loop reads CASSFGTDSNQPQHF. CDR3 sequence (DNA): TGTGCCAGCAGTTTTGGGACAGATAGCAATCAGCCCCAGCATTTT.

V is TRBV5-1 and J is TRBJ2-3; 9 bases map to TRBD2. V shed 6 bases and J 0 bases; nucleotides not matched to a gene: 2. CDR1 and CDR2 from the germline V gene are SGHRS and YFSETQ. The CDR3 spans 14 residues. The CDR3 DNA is TGCGCCAGCAAACTAGCGGGTAGCACAGATACGCAGTATTTT. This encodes CASKLAGSTDTQYF.

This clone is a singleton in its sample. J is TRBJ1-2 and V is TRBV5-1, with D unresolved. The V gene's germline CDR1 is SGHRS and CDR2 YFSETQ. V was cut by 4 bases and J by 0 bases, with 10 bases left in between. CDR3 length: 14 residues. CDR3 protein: CASSLREANYGYTF. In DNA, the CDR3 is TGCGCCAGCAGCCTACGGGAGGCTAACTATGGCTACACCTTC.

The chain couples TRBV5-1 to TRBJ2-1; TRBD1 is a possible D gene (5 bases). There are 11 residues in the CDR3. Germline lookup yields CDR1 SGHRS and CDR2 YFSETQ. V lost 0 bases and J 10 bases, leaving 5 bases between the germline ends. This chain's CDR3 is CASSLAGEQFF. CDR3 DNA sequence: TGCGCCAGCAGCTTGGCAGGGGAGCAGTTCTTC.

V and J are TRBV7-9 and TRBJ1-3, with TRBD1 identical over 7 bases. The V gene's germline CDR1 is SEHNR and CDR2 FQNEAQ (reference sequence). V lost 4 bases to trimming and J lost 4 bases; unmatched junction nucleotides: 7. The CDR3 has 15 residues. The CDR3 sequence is CASSSRGQIGNTIYF. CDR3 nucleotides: TGTGCCAGCAGCTCCCGGGGACAGATCGGAAACACCATATATTTT.

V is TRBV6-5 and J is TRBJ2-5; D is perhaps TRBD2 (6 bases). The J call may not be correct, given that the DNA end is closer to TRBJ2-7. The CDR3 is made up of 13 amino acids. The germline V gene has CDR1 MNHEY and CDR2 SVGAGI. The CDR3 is CASSERAAYEQYF. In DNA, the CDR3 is TGTGCCAGCTCCGAGCGGGCCGCCTACGAGCAGTACTTC.